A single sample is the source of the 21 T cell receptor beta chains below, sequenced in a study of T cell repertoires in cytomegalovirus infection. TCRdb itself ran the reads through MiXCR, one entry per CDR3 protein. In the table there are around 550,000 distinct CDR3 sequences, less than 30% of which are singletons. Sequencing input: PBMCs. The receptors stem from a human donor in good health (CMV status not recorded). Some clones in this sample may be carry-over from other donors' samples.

CDR3 loop: CASSQGQGGETQYF. The CDR3 DNA is TGTGCCAGCAGTCAAGGACAGGGGGGGGAGACCCAGTACTTC. This sequence joins TRBV7-2 and TRBJ2-5; 10 nucleotides match TRBD1. Germline V gives CDR1 SGHTA, CDR2 FQGNSA. V shed 6 bases, J shed 5 bases, and the junction held 6 bases outside the gene matches. The CDR3 spans 14 residues.

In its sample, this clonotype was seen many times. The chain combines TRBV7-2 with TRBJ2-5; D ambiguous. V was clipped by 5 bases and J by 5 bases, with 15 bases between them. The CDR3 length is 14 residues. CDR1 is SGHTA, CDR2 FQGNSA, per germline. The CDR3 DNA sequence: TGTGCCAGCAGCGGTGGGCGTTTGTTGGAGACCCAGTACTTC. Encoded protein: CASSGGRLLETQYF.

The CDR3 spells CASSSEQGRLGEQYF. In DNA form, the CDR3 reads TGTGCCAGCAGCTCTGAACAGGGGAGGCTCGGCGAGCAGTACTTC. V gene TRBV5-4 combines with J gene TRBJ2-7; D may be TRBD1 (7 bases). The CDR3 runs to 15 residues. The V end lost 3 bases, the J end lost 6 bases, and 19 bases lay between the germline ends. CDR1 SGHNT and CDR2 YYREEE come from the germline V gene (reference sequence).

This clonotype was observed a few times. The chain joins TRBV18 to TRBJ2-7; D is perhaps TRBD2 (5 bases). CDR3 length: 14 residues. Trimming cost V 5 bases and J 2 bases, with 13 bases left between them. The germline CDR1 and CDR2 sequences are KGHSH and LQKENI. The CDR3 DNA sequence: TGTGCCAGCTCATCGGACTCCCGGCCCTACGAGCAGTACGTC. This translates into CASSSDSRPYEQYV.

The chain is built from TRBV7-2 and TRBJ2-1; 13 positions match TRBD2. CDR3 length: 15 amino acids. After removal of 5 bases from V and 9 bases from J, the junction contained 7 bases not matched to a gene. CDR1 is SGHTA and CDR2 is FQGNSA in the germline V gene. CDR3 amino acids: CASSIGLAGDTEQFF. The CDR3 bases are TGTGCCAGCAGCATAGGACTAGCGGGAGATACTGAGCAGTTCTTC.

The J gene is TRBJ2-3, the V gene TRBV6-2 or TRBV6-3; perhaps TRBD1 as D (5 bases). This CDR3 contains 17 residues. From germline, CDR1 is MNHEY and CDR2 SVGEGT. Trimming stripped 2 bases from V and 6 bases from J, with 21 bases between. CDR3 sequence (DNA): TGTGCCAGCAGTTACGCCCCTAAGGAAAGGGGCCTCGATACGCAGTATTTT. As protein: CASSYAPKERGLDTQYF.

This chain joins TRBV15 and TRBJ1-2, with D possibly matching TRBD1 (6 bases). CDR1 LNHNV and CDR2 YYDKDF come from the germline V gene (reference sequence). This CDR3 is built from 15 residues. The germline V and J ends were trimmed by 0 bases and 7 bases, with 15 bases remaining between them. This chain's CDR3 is CATSRDGSGHGGYTF. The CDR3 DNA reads TGTGCCACCAGCAGAGATGGCTCGGGACACGGTGGCTACACCTTC.

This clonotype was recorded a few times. This CDR3 reads CASSLDGAGDNQPQHF. CDR3 bases: TGTGCCAGCAGCTTGGATGGTGCAGGGGACAATCAGCCCCAGCATTTT. The chain recombines TRBV5-6 with TRBJ1-5; weak D call: TRBD1 (6 bases). Germline assignment: CDR1 SGHDT and CDR2 YYEEEE. The CDR3 sequence is 16 residues long. The V and J ends lost 0 bases and 3 bases respectively, with 13 bases between them.

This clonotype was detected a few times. In nucleotides, the CDR3 is TGTGCCAGCAGCCAAGATCTTTATGGCGGGAGTGACACCGGGGAGCTGTTTTTT. It specifies CASSQDLYGGSDTGELFF. The chain recombines TRBV14 with TRBJ2-2; 7 bases fit TRBD2. CDR3 length equals 18 residues. Germline V gene sequence: CDR1 SGHDN, CDR2 FVKESK. Unmatched junction bases numbered 10, after V lost 0 bases and J lost 3 bases.

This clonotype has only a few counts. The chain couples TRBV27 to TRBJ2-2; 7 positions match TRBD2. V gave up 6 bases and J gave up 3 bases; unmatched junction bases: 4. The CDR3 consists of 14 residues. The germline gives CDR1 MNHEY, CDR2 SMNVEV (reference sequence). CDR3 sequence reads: CASSPGLYTGELFF. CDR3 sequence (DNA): TGTGCCAGCAGCCCGGGACTATACACCGGGGAGCTGTTTTTT.

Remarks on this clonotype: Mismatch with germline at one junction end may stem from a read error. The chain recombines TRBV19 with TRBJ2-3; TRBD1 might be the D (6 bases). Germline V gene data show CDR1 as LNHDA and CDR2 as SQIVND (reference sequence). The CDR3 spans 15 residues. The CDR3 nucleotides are TGTGCCAGTAGCGTCTCGGAGAGTGTGACAGGTACGCAGTATTTT. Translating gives CASSVSESVTGTQYF.

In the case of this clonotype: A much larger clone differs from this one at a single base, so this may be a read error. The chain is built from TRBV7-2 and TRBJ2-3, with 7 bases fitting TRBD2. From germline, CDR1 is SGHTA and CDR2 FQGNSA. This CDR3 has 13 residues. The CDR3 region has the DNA TGTGCCAACAGCTTATTCGGGAGGGATACGCAGTATTTT. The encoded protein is CANSLFGRDTQYF.

The DNA for the CDR3 is TGTGCCAGCAGCTTATCCTTTAGGCAGGGCTTTGGCAATCAGCCCCAGCATTTT. The encoded protein is CASSLSFRQGFGNQPQHF. The chain uses TRBV7-8 and TRBJ1-5; D is perhaps TRBD1 (5 bases). The V gene's germline CDR1 is SGHVS and CDR2 FQNEAQ. Trimming stripped 2 bases from V and 2 bases from J, with 19 bases between. The CDR3 has 18 residues.

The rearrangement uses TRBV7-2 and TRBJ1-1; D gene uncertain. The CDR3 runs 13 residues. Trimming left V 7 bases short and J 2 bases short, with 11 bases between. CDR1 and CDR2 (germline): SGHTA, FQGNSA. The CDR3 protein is CASTKWGNTEAFF. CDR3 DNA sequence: TGTGCCAGCACAAAGTGGGGAAACACTGAAGCTTTCTTT.

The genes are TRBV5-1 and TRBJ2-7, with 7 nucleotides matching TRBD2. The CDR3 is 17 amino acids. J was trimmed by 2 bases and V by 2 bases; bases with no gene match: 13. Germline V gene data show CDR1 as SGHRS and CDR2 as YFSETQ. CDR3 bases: TGCGCCAGCAGCTTTGGGCTAGCGGCCTGGGACGCCTACGAGCAGTACTTC. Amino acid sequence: CASSFGLAAWDAYEQYF.

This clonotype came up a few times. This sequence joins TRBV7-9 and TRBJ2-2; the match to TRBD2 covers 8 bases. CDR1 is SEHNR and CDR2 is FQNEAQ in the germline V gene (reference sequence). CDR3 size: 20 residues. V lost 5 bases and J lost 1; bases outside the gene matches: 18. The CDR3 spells CASSPEPGHPSGRNTGELFF. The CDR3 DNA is TGTGCCAGCAGCCCAGAACCGGGACATCCGAGCGGGAGGAACACCGGGGAGCTGTTTTTT.

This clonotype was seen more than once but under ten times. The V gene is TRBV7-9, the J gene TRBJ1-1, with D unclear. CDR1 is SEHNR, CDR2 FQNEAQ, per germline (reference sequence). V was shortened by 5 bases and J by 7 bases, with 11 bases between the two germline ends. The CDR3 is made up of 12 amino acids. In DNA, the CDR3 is TGTGCCAGCAGCGTTATGGACCTTGAAGCTTTCTTT. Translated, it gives CASSVMDLEAFF.

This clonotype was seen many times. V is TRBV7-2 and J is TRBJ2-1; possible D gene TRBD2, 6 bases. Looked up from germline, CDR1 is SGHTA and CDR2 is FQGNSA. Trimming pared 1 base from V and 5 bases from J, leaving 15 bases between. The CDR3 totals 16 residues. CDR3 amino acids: CASSLGLGPANNEQFF. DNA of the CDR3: TGTGCCAGCAGCTTAGGACTAGGACCGGCGAACAATGAGCAGTTCTTC.

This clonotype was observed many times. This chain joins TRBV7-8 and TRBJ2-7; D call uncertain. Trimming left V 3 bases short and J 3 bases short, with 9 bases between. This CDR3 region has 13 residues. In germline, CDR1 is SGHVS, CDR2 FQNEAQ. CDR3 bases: TGTGCCAGCAGCTTCAGGAACATCTACGAGCAGTACTTC. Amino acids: CASSFRNIYEQYF.

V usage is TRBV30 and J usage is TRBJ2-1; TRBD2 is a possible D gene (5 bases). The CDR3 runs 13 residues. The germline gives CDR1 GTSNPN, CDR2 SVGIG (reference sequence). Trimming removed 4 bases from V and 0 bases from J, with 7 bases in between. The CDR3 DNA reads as TGTGCCTGGAACCTAGCCTCCTACAATGAGCAGTTCTTC. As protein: CAWNLASYNEQFF. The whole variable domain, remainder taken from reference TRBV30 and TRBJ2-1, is SQTIHQWPATLVQPVGSPLSLECTVEGTSNPNLYWYRQAAGRGLQLLFYSVGIGQISSEVPQNLSASRPQDRQFILSSKKLLLSDSGFYLCAWNLASYNEQFFGPGTRLTVL.

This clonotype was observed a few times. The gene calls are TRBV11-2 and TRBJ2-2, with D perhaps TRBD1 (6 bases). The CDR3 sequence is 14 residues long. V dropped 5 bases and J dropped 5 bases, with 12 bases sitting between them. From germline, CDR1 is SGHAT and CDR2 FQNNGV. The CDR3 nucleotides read TGTGCCAGCAGCCAACAGGACAGAACCGGGGAGCTGTTTTTT. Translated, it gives CASSQQDRTGELFF.